This T cell receptor beta chain was captured in a study of regulatory T cells in long-lasting Graves disease. Study-wide results and caveats: Persistent disease showed a preference for TRBV28, TRBJ1-2 and TRBJ2-5.

A word on this clonotype: Its antigen is still unknown. With a much larger clone just one base away, this may be a read error.

This CDR3 contains 15 residues. V was clipped by 5 bases and J by 2 bases, with 13 bases between them. The V gene's germline CDR1 is LNHDA and CDR2 SQIVND (reference sequence). Sample time point: newly diagnosed GD, antithyroid drugs for less than 3 months. Making the TCR library involved RNA that had been extracted from PBMCs. Construction of TCR beta libraries relied on iRepertoire HTBI primers and on Arm-PCR targeting CDR3 regions. MiXCR, applied by TCRdb to the multiplex PCR reads, yields one record per CDR3 protein. The table has 320,000 or so distinct CDR3 sequences, 15% to 20% seen once. The sequencing here drew on peripheral blood mononuclear cells (PBMCs), taken at new diagnosis, from a patient treated with antithyroid drugs. The chain combines TRBV19 with TRBJ2-1; D may match TRBD1 or TRBD2 (5 bases each). The sequence came from a female donor with Graves disease. CDR3 sequence (DNA): TGTGCCAGTAGTCCTGGGACGCACGCCTACAATGAGCAGTTCTTC. Protein: CASSPGTHAYNEQFF.